The 9 T cell receptor beta chains in this list originate from one sample, sequenced in a study of blood T cell repertoires in COVID-19. Using immunoSEQ multiplex PCR, the repertoire was profiled, and TCRdb retains in-frame clones only, with some absent. Of about 100,000 clones listed, about 88% are singletons. Sequencing was carried out using peripheral blood. These receptors were taken from a human donor in a cohort sampled during active COVID-19.

There are a few counts of this clone. This sequence joins TRBV4-2 and TRBJ1-2, with D perhaps TRBD1 (6 bases). CDR1 and CDR2 from the germline V gene are LGHNA and YNFKEQ. V was shortened by 0 bases and J by 4 bases, with 12 bases between the two germline ends. The CDR3 has 15 residues. In nucleotides, the CDR3 is TGTGCCAGCAGCCAAGATTGGACAGCTCTCTATGGCTACACCTTC. Protein: CASSQDWTALYGYTF.

Only one count was recorded for this clone. The chain joins TRBV6-5 to TRBJ1-5; D ambiguous. The CDR3 covers 15 residues. The V end was cut by 6 bases, the J end by 0 bases, with 12 bases between. CDR1 and CDR2 (germline): MNHEY, SVGAGI. The CDR3 loop reads CASSPLSNSNQPQHF. CDR3 coding DNA: TGTGCCAGCAGCCCCCTCAGTAATAGCAATCAGCCCCAGCATTTT.

V is TRBV3-1 (or the pseudogene TRBV3-2) and J is TRBJ2-1, with D unresolved. CDR1 and CDR2 (germline): LGHDT, YNNKEL (reference sequence). The V end lost 4 bases, the J end lost 8 bases, and 9 bases lay between the germline ends. This CDR3 is built from 12 residues. The CDR3 nucleotides read TGTGCCAGCAGCCCCCCCAGCGATGAGCAGTTCTTC. Protein: CASSPPSDEQFF.

The rearrangement uses TRBV5-1 and TRBJ2-7; a possible D gene is TRBD1 (6 bases). V was pared by 1 base and J by 6 bases, with 20 bases between. The CDR3 has 16 residues. Germline CDR1 is SGHRS and CDR2 is YFSETQ. CDR3 DNA sequence: TGCGCCAGCAGCTTGACAATTGCAGGGGAAAGGGGCGAGCAGTACTTC. Its translation is CASSLTIAGERGEQYF.

V is TRBV5-4 and J is TRBJ2-7, with TRBD1 matching over 8 bases. The CDR3 sequence is 15 residues long. V was clipped by 4 bases and J by 2 bases; unmatched bases: 8. Per the germline V gene, CDR1 is SGHNT and CDR2 is YYREEE (reference sequence). The CDR3 bases are TGTGCCAGCAGCCTACGGACAGGGATGACCTACGAGCAGTACTTC. Its translation: CASSLRTGMTYEQYF. The full variable domain, completed using reference TRBV5-4 and TRBJ2-7, is ETGVTQSPTHLIKTRGQQVTLRCSSQSGHNTVSWYQQALGQGPQFIFQYYREEENGRGNFPPRFSGLQFPNYSSELNVNALELDDSALYLCASSLRTGMTYEQYFGPGTRLTVT.

This rearrangement joins TRBV4-1 to TRBJ2-3; no firm D call. CDR1 is MGHRA and CDR2 is YSYEKL in the germline V gene. V lost 3 bases, J lost 0 bases, and 16 bases lay in between. The CDR3 extends over 17 amino acids. The CDR3: CASSHQAEFTSTDTQYF. CDR3 sequence (DNA): TGCGCCAGCAGCCACCAGGCCGAGTTCACTAGCACAGATACGCAGTATTTT.

The chain employs TRBV7-8 and TRBJ2-5; TRBD2 matches at 7 bases. Germline values: CDR1 SGHVS, CDR2 FQNEAQ. This CDR3 comprises 16 residues. With 5 bases clipped from V and 5 bases from J, the junction kept 14 bases outside the gene matches. The DNA of the CDR3 is TGTGCCAGCAGCAACCTCCCCGGGGGGTCTGGGGAGACCCAGTACTTC. Translating gives CASSNLPGGSGETQYF.

The V and J genes are TRBV18 and TRBJ2-3; TRBD2 matches 8 bases. Looked up from germline, CDR1 is KGHSH and CDR2 is LQKENI. The CDR3 sequence is 15 residues long. The V and J ends lost 3 bases and 6 bases, in that order; junction bases with no gene match: 8. The CDR3: CASSPGLDGGDTQYF. DNA for the CDR3: TGTGCCAGCTCACCGGGACTAGATGGCGGGGATACGCAGTATTTT. The whole variable domain, filled in from reference TRBV18 and TRBJ2-3, reads NAGVMQNPRHLVRRRGQEARLRCSPMKGHSHVYWYRQLPEEGLKFMVYLQKENIIDESGMPKERFSAEFPKEGPSILRIQQVVRGDSAAYFCASSPGLDGGDTQYFGPGTRLTVL.

The V and J genes are TRBV10-3 and TRBJ2-2; 8 bases line up with TRBD1. V shed 10 bases, J shed 6 bases, and the junction held 1 base outside the gene matches. Germline V gives CDR1 ENHRY, CDR2 SYGVKD. CDR3 size: 11 residues. The CDR3 DNA follows: TGTGCCACACAGGGGGCCGGGGAGCTGTTTTTT. Translation gives CATQGAGELFF.